The 4 T cell receptor beta chains given below trace back to one sample, sequenced in a study of blood T cell repertoires in COVID-19. TCRdb's copy holds only in-frame clones and misses some; the assay was immunoSEQ multiplex PCR. The data show about 280,000 clones, about 89% seen once. The sequenced sample consisted of peripheral blood. Source of these receptors: a woman aged 35 to 49 who had recovered from COVID-19.

A remark on this clone: The germline gene is not matched at one end of the junction; a read error may be the cause. The rearrangement joins TRBV6-5 to TRBJ2-4; TRBD2 aligns across 11 bases. This CDR3 comprises 13 residues. CDR1 is MNHEY and CDR2 is SVGAGI in the germline V gene. CDR3 coding DNA: TGTGCCAGCAGAGGGCTAGCGGGAGGCCCCTTAGTGTTC. Translating it yields CASRGLAGGPLVF.

The chain uses TRBV9 and TRBJ2-2; 7 bases are shared with TRBD1. The CDR3 spans 15 residues. V lost 4 bases to trimming and J lost 4 bases; unmatched junction nucleotides: 7. From germline, CDR1 is SGDLS and CDR2 YYNGEE. The CDR3 here is CASSNRGIGTGELFF. For the CDR3, the DNA is TGTGCCAGCAGCAACAGGGGAATCGGCACCGGGGAGCTGTTTTTT.

This clone was counted once. The chain couples TRBV11-2 to TRBJ1-3; no clear D. The CDR3 length is 15 residues. CDR1 is SGHAT and CDR2 is FQNNGV in the germline V gene. Trimming pared 5 bases from V and 2 bases from J, leaving 13 bases between. In DNA form, the CDR3 reads TGTGCCAGCAGCCGCGACCCAGGTCCTGGAAACACCATATATTTT. Protein: CASSRDPGPGNTIYF.

The chain uses TRBV5-1 and TRBJ2-1, with a tentative D call TRBD2 (6 bases). Germline loops: CDR1 SGHRS, CDR2 YFSETQ. V lost 0 bases and J lost 9, with 16 bases in between. The CDR3 extends over 15 amino acids. CDR3 nucleotide sequence: TGCGCCAGCAGCTTGGTGGCGGGAACGCGTGGTGAGCAGTTCTTC. Protein: CASSLVAGTRGEQFF.